Listed below are T cell receptor beta chains from one sample, sequenced in a study of cytomegalovirus exposure and HLA in healthy donors. The data were produced by immunoSEQ multiplex PCR, yet TCRdb's version contains in-frame clones alone and is incomplete. The table records 150,000 to 200,000 clones, about four fifths of them present only once. Sequencing was done on a sample of PBMCs. Every receptor here comes from a man aged 30 to 45 in good health and CMV-seropositive. The CDR3 runs from the conserved cysteine through the conserved F or W. A D gene is named only where the DNA matches it firmly. Clone sizes are given selectively: once, few, many, or a class where the clone is expanded.

length: 15; J: TRBJ1-2; D: .; V: TRBV7-3; size: .; CDR3: CASSSQTGPNYGYTF; DNA: TGTGCCAGCAGCTCCCAGACAGGCCCTAACTATGGCTACACCTTC
length: 15; J: TRBJ1-2; D: TRBD1; V: TRBV28; size: .; CDR3: CASSDQGTGLYGYTF; DNA: TGTGCCAGCAGTGACCAGGGGACAGGGCTATATGGCTACACCTTC
length: 13; J: TRBJ2-7; D: .; V: TRBV7-3; size: .; CDR3: CASSLTASYEQYF; DNA: TGTGCCAGCAGCTTAACAGCCTCCTACGAGCAGTACTTC
length: 14; J: TRBJ2-3; D: .; V: TRBV28; size: .; CDR3: CASSLTGSTDTQYF; DNA: TGTGCCAGCAGTCTGACAGGTTCCACAGATACGCAGTATTTT
length: 14; J: TRBJ2-5; D: TRBD1; V: TRBV30; size: .; CDR3: CAWSVGTALETQYF; DNA: TGTGCCTGGAGTGTCGGGACAGCTTTAGAGACCCAGTACTTC
length: 15; J: TRBJ1-6; D: TRBD1; V: TRBV19; size: once; CDR3: CASSKGRTGDSPLHF; DNA: TGTGCCAGTAGTAAGGGGCGGACAGGGGATTCACCCCTCCACTTT
length: 17; J: TRBJ2-2; D: TRBD2; V: TRBV11-2; size: .; CDR3: CASRGTSGRLNTGELFF; DNA: TGTGCCAGCAGAGGGACTAGCGGGAGATTGAACACCGGGGAGCTGTTTTTT
length: 16; J: TRBJ1-2; D: .; V: TRBV4-1; size: few; CDR3: CASSQDEYGPNYGYTF; DNA: TGCGCCAGCAGCCAAGATGAATACGGTCCTAACTATGGCTACACCTTC
length: 13; J: TRBJ1-2; D: TRBD1; V: TRBV10-2; size: .; CDR3: CASSPGQGGGYTF; DNA: TGCGCCAGCAGCCCGGGACAGGGAGGCGGCTACACCTTC
length: 13; J: TRBJ1-1; D: .; V: TRBV5-1; size: .; CDR3: CASRKDSNTEAFF; DNA: TGCGCCAGCAGAAAGGACAGTAACACTGAAGCTTTCTTT
length: 16; J: TRBJ2-2; D: TRBD2; V: TRBV5-1; size: .; CDR3: CASSRTSGSNTGELFF; DNA: TGCGCCAGCAGCCGGACTAGCGGGAGTAACACCGGGGAGCTGTTTTTT
length: 15; J: TRBJ1-2; D: .; V: TRBV7-2; size: .; CDR3: CASRYQFQGADGYTF; DNA: TGTGCCAGCAGGTACCAGTTTCAAGGGGCGGATGGCTACACCTTC
length: 16; J: TRBJ1-1; D: TRBD1; V: TRBV5-8; size: .; CDR3: CASSQQGGPHMTEAFF; DNA: TGTGCCAGCAGCCAACAGGGGGGGCCCCATATGACTGAAGCTTTCTTT
length: 16; J: TRBJ2-1; D: .; V: TRBV6-5; size: .; CDR3: CASSYRHLEGYNEQFF; DNA: TGTGCCAGCAGTTACAGGCATCTTGAGGGCTACAATGAGCAGTTCTTC
length: 12; J: TRBJ2-7; D: TRBD2; V: TRBV7-9; size: .; CDR3: CASSFRGGEQYF; DNA: TGTGCCAGCAGCTTCCGGGGGGGCGAGCAGTACTTC
length: 14; J: TRBJ2-7; D: TRBD1; V: TRBV5-6; size: few; CDR3: CASSLGTGTYEQYF; DNA: TGTGCCAGCAGCTTGGGGACAGGGACCTACGAGCAGTACTTC
length: 16; J: TRBJ2-1; D: TRBD2; V: TRBV6-6; size: .; CDR3: CASSYSPSGRANEQFF; DNA: TGTGCCAGCAGTTACTCGCCTAGCGGGAGGGCCAATGAGCAGTTCTTC
length: 16; J: TRBJ1-5; D: .; V: TRBV4-1; size: .; CDR3: CASSQSPLVINQPQHF; DNA: TGCGCCAGCAGCCAAAGCCCCCTAGTTATCAATCAGCCCCAGCATTTT
length: 14; J: TRBJ1-3; D: .; V: TRBV4-1; size: .; CDR3: CASSIRTVEDTIYF; DNA: TGCGCCAGCAGCATACGGACAGTGGAGGACACCATATATTTT
length: 15; J: TRBJ2-5; D: TRBD2; V: TRBV11-2; size: .; CDR3: CASSLEGGGQETQYF; DNA: TGTGCCAGCAGCTTAGAGGGGGGGGGCCAAGAGACCCAGTACTTC
length: 14; J: TRBJ1-4; D: .; V: TRBV6-5; size: .; CDR3: CASTSRRGNEKLFF; DNA: TGTGCCAGCACCTCAAGGCGGGGGAATGAAAAACTGTTTTTT
length: 15; J: TRBJ1-2; D: .; V: TRBV4-3; size: .; CDR3: CASSQDRSLGYGYTF; DNA: TGCGCCAGCAGCCAAGATAGGAGCCTGGGCTATGGCTACACCTTC
length: 15; J: TRBJ2-1; D: TRBD2; V: TRBV7-6; size: once; CDR3: CASSLSSGTYNEQFF; DNA: TGTGCCAGCAGCCTCTCGAGCGGGACCTACAATGAGCAGTTCTTC
length: 11; J: TRBJ2-7; D: .; V: TRBV7-9; size: .; CDR3: CASSVHYEQYF; DNA: TGTGCCAGCAGCGTTCACTACGAGCAGTACTTC
length: 15; J: TRBJ1-1; D: .; V: TRBV4-3; size: .; CDR3: CASSQDPGMNTEAFF; DNA: TGCGCCAGCAGCCAAGATCCGGGGATGAACACTGAAGCTTTCTTT
length: 19; J: TRBJ2-7; D: TRBD2; V: TRBV7-9; size: few; CDR3: CASRSGLAGVDIRPSEQYF; DNA: TGTGCCAGCAGATCCGGACTAGCGGGAGTCGATATTAGGCCCTCCGAGCAGTACTTC